This T cell receptor beta chain was profiled in a study of blood T cell repertoires in COVID-19. As for the study in general: Sites across the United States, Italy and Spain contributed samples from acute and convalescent COVID-19.

Produced via immunoSEQ multiplex PCR; TCRdb's table is partial and in-frame only. Altogether about 190,000 clones are present, almost 85% being singletons, with the ten largest covering 4% to 6%. V shed 7 bases, J shed 0 bases, and the junction held 1 base outside the gene matches. The CDR3 covers 13 residues. Germline V gene data show CDR1 as ENHRY and CDR2 as SYGVKD. V usage is TRBV10-3 and J usage is TRBJ2-3; 7 bases agree with TRBD2. This TCR derives from a woman in her 70s with active or convalescent COVID-19. Material for sequencing was peripheral blood. The CDR3: CAIMGGSTDTQYF. CDR3 sequence (DNA): TGTGCCATCATGGGAGGGAGCACAGATACGCAGTATTTT.